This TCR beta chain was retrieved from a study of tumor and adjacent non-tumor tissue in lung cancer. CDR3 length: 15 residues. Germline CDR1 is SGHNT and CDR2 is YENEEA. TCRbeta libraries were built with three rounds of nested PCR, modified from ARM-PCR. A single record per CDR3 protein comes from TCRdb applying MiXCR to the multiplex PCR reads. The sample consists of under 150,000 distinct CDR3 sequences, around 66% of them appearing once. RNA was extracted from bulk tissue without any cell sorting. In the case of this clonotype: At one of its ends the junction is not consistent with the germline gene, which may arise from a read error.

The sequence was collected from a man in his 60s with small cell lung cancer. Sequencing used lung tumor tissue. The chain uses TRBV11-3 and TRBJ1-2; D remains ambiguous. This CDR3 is CASSLDSSVNYGYTF. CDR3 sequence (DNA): TGTGCCAGTAGCTTAGATAGTTCAGTTAACTATGGCTATACCTTC.